The rows below give T cell receptor beta chains drawn from one sample of a study of blood T cell repertoires in COVID-19. Sequencing was performed with immunoSEQ multiplex PCR; in TCRdb, only in-frame clones are kept and a portion is missing. Counted here are about 99,000 clones, more than 80% occurring once; the ten biggest clones make up around 5.2%. The sample comprised peripheral blood. The receptors were gathered from a man older than 75 with COVID-19, enrolled during active disease. Each CDR3 is given with its conserved first and last residue.

V gene	J gene	CDR3 protein
TRBV12-3/TRBV12-4	TRBJ2-3	CASSPSTDTQYF
TRBV7-2	TRBJ2-7	CASSLGIYRGNEQYF
TRBV5-1	TRBJ2-7	CASSLYGQLYEQYF
TRBV29-1	TRBJ1-2	CSVVQPPGYGYTF
TRBV3-1/TRBV3-2	TRBJ1-2	CASSRRQGAATNYGYTF
TRBV7-9	TRBJ1-4	CASSLGVSLVEKLFF
TRBV18	TRBJ2-7	CASSPQGQGVQYF
TRBV12-3/TRBV12-4	TRBJ1-1	CASSHNTEAFF
TRBV10-2	TRBJ1-2	CASSEGSYGYTF
TRBV9	TRBJ1-4	CASSVEDSTNEKLFF
TRBV7-3	TRBJ2-5	CASSWTGGGWETQYF
TRBV19	TRBJ2-7	CASSIRGGAYEQYF
TRBV25-1	TRBJ1-2	CASSEKNLARDGYTF
TRBV14	TRBJ1-6	CASSQLASSYNSPLHF
TRBV5-1	TRBJ1-6	CASGGTGGVVSYNSPLHF
TRBV5-4	TRBJ2-1	CASSFSGGRAVGEQFF
TRBV19	TRBJ1-5	CASSPPGGLVNQPQHF
TRBV29-1	TRBJ2-6	CSVVGRTVSSGANVLTF
TRBV2	TRBJ2-5	CASRPGQLGQESQYF
TRBV9	TRBJ2-5	CASSAPRGRIQETQYF